These 21 T cell receptor beta chains originate from one sample sequenced in a study of blood T cell repertoires in COVID-19. TCRdb's table, derived via immunoSEQ multiplex PCR, lists solely in-frame clones and lacks some. The sample shows 60,000 to 65,000 clones, around 90% of them seen only once. The sequencing input was peripheral blood. Every receptor here comes from a man between 45 and 60 years old with active COVID-19.

This clone was detected once. The chain carries TRBV27 and TRBJ1-3, with 9 positions matching TRBD1. This CDR3 contains 14 residues. With 5 bases clipped from V and 8 bases from J, the junction kept 7 bases outside the gene matches. CDR1 and CDR2 (germline): MNHEY, SMNVEV (reference sequence). The CDR3 nucleotides read TGTGCCAGCAGTCCACAGGGGGCGGCGGACACCATATATTTT. Its protein product is CASSPQGAADTIYF.

V usage is TRBV11-2 and J usage is TRBJ2-1; 12 bases map to TRBD2. Trimming removed 2 bases from V and 6 bases from J; junction bases left unmatched: 5. The germline V gene encodes CDR1 SGHAT and CDR2 FQNNGV. This CDR3 spans 16 amino acids. CDR3 residues: CASSLRALAGGNEQFF. CDR3 DNA sequence: TGTGCCAGCAGCTTAAGGGCACTAGCGGGGGGCAATGAGCAGTTCTTC. The whole variable domain, remainder taken from reference TRBV11-2 and TRBJ2-1, is EAGVAQSPRYKIIEKRQSVAFWCNPISGHATLYWYQQILGQGPKLLIQFQNNGVVDDSQLPKDRFSAERLKGVDSTLKIQPAKLEDSAVYLCASSLRALAGGNEQFFGPGTRLTVL.

V and J are TRBV7-2 and TRBJ2-1; 11 positions agree with TRBD2. Trimming cost V 5 bases and J 2 bases; bases outside gene matches: 2. Germline CDR1 and CDR2: SGHTA and FQGNSA. The CDR3 runs 15 residues. For the CDR3, the DNA is TGTGCCAGCAGCACTAGCGGGGGAACCTACAATGAGCAGTTCTTC. Amino acids: CASSTSGGTYNEQFF.

The gene calls are TRBV6-5 and TRBJ1-5; tentative D call: TRBD1 (5 bases). CDR1 MNHEY and CDR2 SVGAGI come from the germline V gene. CDR3 length: 13 amino acids. V was pared by 6 bases and J by 4 bases, with 10 bases between. The CDR3 protein is CASRRGTNQPQHF. CDR3 in DNA: TGTGCCAGCAGGCGCGGGACTAATCAGCCCCAGCATTTT.

This clone appeared once. Here the CDR3 reads CASSPDRVSTEAFF. DNA for the CDR3: TGTGCCAGCAGCCCCGACAGGGTCAGCACTGAAGCTTTCTTT. The chain joins TRBV7-2 to TRBJ1-1; 7 bases map to TRBD1. This CDR3 is built from 14 residues. Per the germline V gene, CDR1 is SGHTA and CDR2 is FQGNSA. V lost 5 bases, J lost 4 bases, and 7 bases stayed unmatched.

The chain uses TRBV10-2 and TRBJ2-1, with 9 bases fitting TRBD2. The CDR3 is 14 residues long. CDR1 is WSHSY and CDR2 is SAAADI in the germline V gene. The V segment lost 6 bases and the J segment 5 bases; nucleotides outside the gene matches: 5. The CDR3 spells CASRVWTSDNEQFF. CDR3 nucleotides: TGCGCCAGCAGGGTTTGGACTAGCGACAATGAGCAGTTCTTC.

The gene calls are TRBV6-5 and TRBJ2-2; TRBD2 matches at 8 bases. V was pared by 10 bases and J by 4 bases, with 11 bases of the junction left unmatched. The germline gives CDR1 MNHEY, CDR2 SVGAGI. CDR3 length: 15 amino acids. The CDR3 region has the DNA TGTGCCATTTCCCTCGGGGGGGCGGGCACCGGGGAGCTGTTTTTT. Its protein is CAISLGGAGTGELFF.

This clone has only one observation. The genes are TRBV18 and TRBJ2-5; perhaps TRBD2 as D (5 bases). V gave up 6 bases and J gave up 5 bases, with 19 bases separating them. The CDR3 length is 15 residues. Germline lookup yields CDR1 KGHSH and CDR2 LQKENI. This CDR3 is CASSTRTDGLETQYF. Here the CDR3 DNA reads TGTGCCAGCTCGACCCGGACTGACGGTCTCGAGACCCAGTACTTC. Combining the CDR3 with reference TRBV18 and TRBJ2-5 gives the whole variable domain NAGVMQNPRHLVRRRGQEARLRCSPMKGHSHVYWYRQLPEEGLKFMVYLQKENIIDESGMPKERFSAEFPKEGPSILRIQQVVRGDSAAYFCASSTRTDGLETQYFGPGTRLLVL.

The rearrangement uses TRBV28 and TRBJ1-2, with D tentatively TRBD1 (6 bases). The CDR3 has 16 amino acids. Trimming left V 3 bases short and J 4 bases short, with 18 bases between. Germline V gene data show CDR1 as MDHEN and CDR2 as SYDVKM. The CDR3 loop is CASSLGGGGPSYGYTF. CDR3 in DNA: TGTGCCAGCAGTTTGGGTGGCGGGGGGCCCTCCTATGGCTACACCTTC.

The chain has TRBV27 and TRBJ1-1; 9 positions agree with TRBD1. The length of the CDR3 is 13 residues. Germline CDR1 reads MNHEY; CDR2 reads SMNVEV (reference sequence). Trimming at V came to 5 bases and at J to 12 bases, leaving 10 bases not matched to a gene. CDR3 sequence: CASSTNGQGKTFF. CDR3 nucleotides: TGTGCCAGCAGTACCAATGGACAGGGGAAAACTTTCTTT.

The chain joins TRBV30 to TRBJ2-3, with 10 bases lining up with TRBD2. CDR1 is GTSNPN, CDR2 SVGIG, per germline (reference sequence). V was pared by 5 bases and J by 5 bases, with 10 bases of the junction left unmatched. The CDR3 loop spans 15 amino acids. The CDR3 loop is CAWAGAGGQVDTQYF. The CDR3 DNA is TGTGCCTGGGCGGGAGCGGGGGGGCAGGTAGATACGCAGTATTTT. Filled out from reference TRBV30 and TRBJ2-3, the complete variable domain reads SQTIHQWPATLVQPVGSPLSLECTVEGTSNPNLYWYRQAAGRGLQLLFYSVGIGQISSEVPQNLSASRPQDRQFILSSKKLLLSDSGFYLCAWAGAGGQVDTQYFGPGTRLTVL.

This rearrangement joins TRBV13 to TRBJ1-1; TRBD1 agrees at 7 bases. V trimming: 3 bases; J trimming: 2 bases; junction bases outside the gene matches: 6. Germline CDR1 is PRHDT and CDR2 is FYEKMQ (reference sequence). The CDR3 is made up of 15 amino acids. The CDR3 sequence: CASSLPGTVNTEAFF. CDR3 DNA: TGTGCCAGCAGCTTGCCCGGGACAGTTAACACTGAAGCTTTCTTT.

The V call is TRBV6-5, the J call TRBJ1-2; 9 bases are a match to TRBD1. The germline CDR1 and CDR2 sequences are MNHEY and SVGAGI. The J segment lost 6 bases and the V segment lost 5 bases, leaving 10 bases of the junction unmatched. The CDR3 runs to 15 residues. CDR3 in amino acids: CASSRDPGTGNGYTF. In nucleotides, the CDR3 is TGTGCCAGCAGTCGGGACCCCGGGACAGGGAATGGCTACACCTTC.

The chain has TRBV29-1 and TRBJ1-2, with 8 bases matching TRBD1. The CDR3 spans 13 residues. The V and J ends lost 4 bases and 4 bases, in that order; junction bases with no gene match: 5. CDR1 is SQVTM and CDR2 is ANQGSEA in the germline V gene. CDR3 bases: TGCAGCGTTGGATCGGGACAGGCCTATGGCTACACCTTC. Its protein product is CSVGSGQAYGYTF.

The rearrangement uses TRBV9 and TRBJ2-3, with 14 bases fitting TRBD2. This CDR3 spans 16 amino acids. J was trimmed by 1 base and V by 2 bases; bases with no gene match: 0. Germline lookup yields CDR1 SGDLS and CDR2 YYNGEE. The CDR3 region is CASSVGLAGGTDTQYF. CDR3 bases: TGTGCCAGCAGCGTGGGACTAGCGGGGGGCACAGATACGCAGTATTTT.

V is TRBV5-4 and J is TRBJ1-2, with 7 bases aligning to TRBD1. The junction had 4 bases not matched to a gene; V was cut back by 4 bases and J by 4 bases. Germline-derived CDR1 and CDR2 are SGHNT and YYREEE (reference sequence). CDR3 size: 13 residues. This CDR3 is CASSAAGGYGYTF. Written as DNA, the CDR3 is TGTGCCAGCAGCGCGGCAGGGGGCTATGGCTACACCTTC.

Comments on this clone: A much more abundant neighbour one base away suggests this may be a read error. V and J are TRBV4-1 and TRBJ2-5; 9 bases match TRBD2. The CDR3 is 15 amino acids. Germline loops: CDR1 MGHRA, CDR2 YSYEKL. The DNA for the CDR3 is TGCGCCAACAGCCGAGATCTAGCGGGGATGGAGACCCAGTACTTC. This translates into CANSRDLAGMETQYF.

J is TRBJ1-1 and V is TRBV18; TRBD1 is a possible D gene (5 bases). The CDR3 consists of 13 residues. Germline values: CDR1 KGHSH, CDR2 LQKENI. With 2 bases removed from V and 7 bases from J, the gap between germline ends came to 11 bases. CDR3 coding DNA: TGTGCCAGCTCACCAGCGACAGTTTATGAAGCTTTCTTT. Translation gives CASSPATVYEAFF.

The CDR3 nucleotides read TGTGCCAGCAGTCTAACAGATACGCAGTATTTT. Amino acids: CASSLTDTQYF. J is TRBJ2-3 and V is TRBV12-3 or TRBV12-4, with no clear D. V was cut by 5 bases and J by 3 bases, with 3 bases left in between. The CDR3 is made up of 11 amino acids.

This clone came up a few times. The genes are TRBV5-6 and TRBJ1-1; the D is unclear. Germline V lookup: CDR1 SGHDT, CDR2 YYEEEE. The CDR3 consists of 16 residues. Trimming left V 1 base short and J 1 base short, with 14 bases between. The CDR3 sequence is CASSLKVGSGNTEAFF. The CDR3 coding sequence is TGTGCCAGCAGCTTGAAGGTGGGGAGTGGGAACACTGAAGCTTTCTTT.

This clone was seen once. The chain is built from TRBV2 and TRBJ2-7; D is uncertain. V was shortened by 3 bases and J by 8 bases, with 14 bases between the two germline ends. The CDR3 sequence is 13 residues long. CDR1 is SNHLY and CDR2 is FYNNEI in the germline V gene. The CDR3 nucleotides are TGTGCCAGCAGTGAGTGGTTTGAGAACCAGCAGTACTTC. This encodes CASSEWFENQQYF.